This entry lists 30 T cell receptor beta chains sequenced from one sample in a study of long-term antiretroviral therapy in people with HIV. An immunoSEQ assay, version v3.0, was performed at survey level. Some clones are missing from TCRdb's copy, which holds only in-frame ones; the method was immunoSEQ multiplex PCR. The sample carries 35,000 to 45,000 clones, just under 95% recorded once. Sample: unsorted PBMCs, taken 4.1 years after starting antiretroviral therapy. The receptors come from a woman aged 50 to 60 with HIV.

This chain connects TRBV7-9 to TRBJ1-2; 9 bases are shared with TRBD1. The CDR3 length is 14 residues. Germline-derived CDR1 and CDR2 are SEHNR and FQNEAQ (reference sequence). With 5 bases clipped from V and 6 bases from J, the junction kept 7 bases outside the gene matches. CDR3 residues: CASSTPDRGHGYTF. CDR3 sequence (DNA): TGTGCCAGCAGCACCCCGGACAGGGGTCATGGCTACACCTTC.

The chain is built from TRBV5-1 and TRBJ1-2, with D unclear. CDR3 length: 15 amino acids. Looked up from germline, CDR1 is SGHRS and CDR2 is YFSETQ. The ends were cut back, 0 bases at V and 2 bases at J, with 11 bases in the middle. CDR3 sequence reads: CASSLERAQNYGYTF. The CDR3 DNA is TGCGCCAGCAGCTTGGAAAGGGCCCAGAACTATGGCTACACCTTC.

The CDR3 reads CASSVAISDGVNNEQFF. The DNA for the CDR3 is TGTGCCAGCAGCGTAGCCATTAGCGATGGGGTGAACAATGAGCAGTTCTTC. This chain connects TRBV9 to TRBJ2-1; the D gene is possibly TRBD2 (5 bases). The length of the CDR3 is 17 residues. Germline V CDR1 and CDR2: SGDLS, YYNGEE. V lost 0 bases to trimming and J lost 5 bases, with 18 bases between them.

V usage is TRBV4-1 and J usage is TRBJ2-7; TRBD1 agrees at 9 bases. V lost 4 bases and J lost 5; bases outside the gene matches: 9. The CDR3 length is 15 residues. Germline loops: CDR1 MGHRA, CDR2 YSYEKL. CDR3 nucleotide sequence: TGCGCCAGCAGCCCCTGGACAGGGGAAAGGAACGAGCAGTACTTC. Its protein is CASSPWTGERNEQYF.

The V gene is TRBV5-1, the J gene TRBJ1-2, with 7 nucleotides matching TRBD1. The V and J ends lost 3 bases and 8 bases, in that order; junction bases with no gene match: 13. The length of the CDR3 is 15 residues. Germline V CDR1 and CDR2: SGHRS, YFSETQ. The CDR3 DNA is TGCGCCAGCAGCTCCTCTCCAGGGGGGAGCTACGGCTACACCTTC. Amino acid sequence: CASSSSPGGSYGYTF.

The CDR3 DNA reads as TGTGCCAGCAGCTATAGGGGAGGCGAAAAACTGTTTTTT. As protein: CASSYRGGEKLFF. The J gene is TRBJ1-4, the V gene TRBV27; tentative D call: TRBD1 (5 bases). V shed 6 bases and J shed 8 bases, with 13 bases lying between them. The CDR3 runs 13 residues. Germline CDR1 is MNHEY and CDR2 is SMNVEV (reference sequence).

CDR3 nucleotide sequence: TGTGCCAGTAGTATTGGCCAGCTAGAGCAGTTCTTC. Its protein is CASSIGQLEQFF. The chain recombines TRBV19 with TRBJ2-1; D uncertain. Germline lookup yields CDR1 LNHDA and CDR2 SQIVND (reference sequence). This CDR3 is 12 amino acids long. Trimming stripped 3 bases from V and 10 bases from J, with 10 bases between.

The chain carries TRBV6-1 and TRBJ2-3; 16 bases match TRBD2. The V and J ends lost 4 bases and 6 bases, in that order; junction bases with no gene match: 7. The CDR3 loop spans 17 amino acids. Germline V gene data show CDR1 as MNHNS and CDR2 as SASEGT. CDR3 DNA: TGTGCCAGCAGTGGAACCGGGACTAGCGGGGGGGCGGATACGCAGTATTTT. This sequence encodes CASSGTGTSGGADTQYF.

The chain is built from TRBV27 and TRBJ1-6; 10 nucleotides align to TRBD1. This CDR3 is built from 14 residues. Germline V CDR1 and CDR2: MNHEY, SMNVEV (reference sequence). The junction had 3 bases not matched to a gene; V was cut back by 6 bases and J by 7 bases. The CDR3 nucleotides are TGTGCCAGCAGCCTGACAGGGGGCAATTCACCCCTCCACTTT. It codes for CASSLTGGNSPLHF.

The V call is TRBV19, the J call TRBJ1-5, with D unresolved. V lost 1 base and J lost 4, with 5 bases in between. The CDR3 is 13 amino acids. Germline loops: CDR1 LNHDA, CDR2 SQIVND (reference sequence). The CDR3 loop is CASSIARNQPQHF. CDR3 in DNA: TGTGCCAGTAGTATAGCCAGGAATCAGCCCCAGCATTTT.

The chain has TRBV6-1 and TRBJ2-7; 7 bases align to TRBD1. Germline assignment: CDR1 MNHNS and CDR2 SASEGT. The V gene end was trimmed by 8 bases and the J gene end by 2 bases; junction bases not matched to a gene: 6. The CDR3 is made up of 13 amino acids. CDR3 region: CASPRQGAYEQYF. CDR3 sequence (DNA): TGTGCCAGCCCTCGACAGGGCGCCTACGAGCAGTACTTC.

CDR3 region: CASSYRGRDQPQHF. The CDR3 nucleotides are TGTGCCAGCAGCTACAGAGGAAGGGATCAGCCCCAGCATTTT. This sequence joins TRBV2 and TRBJ1-5; D is ambiguous. In germline, CDR1 is SNHLY, CDR2 FYNNEI. Trimming stripped 6 bases from V and 5 bases from J, with 14 bases between. The CDR3 length is 14 residues.

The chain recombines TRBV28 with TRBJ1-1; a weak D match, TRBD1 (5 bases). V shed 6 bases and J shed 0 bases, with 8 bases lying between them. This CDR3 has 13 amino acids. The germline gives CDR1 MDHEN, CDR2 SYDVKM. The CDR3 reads CASSRGVNTEAFF. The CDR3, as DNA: TGTGCCAGCAGCCGGGGGGTGAACACTGAAGCTTTCTTT.

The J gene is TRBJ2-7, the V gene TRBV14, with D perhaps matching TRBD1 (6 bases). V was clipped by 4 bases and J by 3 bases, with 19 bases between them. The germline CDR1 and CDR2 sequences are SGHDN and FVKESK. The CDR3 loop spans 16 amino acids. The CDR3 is CASSPLTGRAGYEQYF. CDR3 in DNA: TGTGCCAGCAGCCCTTTGACAGGTCGGGCCGGCTACGAGCAGTACTTC.

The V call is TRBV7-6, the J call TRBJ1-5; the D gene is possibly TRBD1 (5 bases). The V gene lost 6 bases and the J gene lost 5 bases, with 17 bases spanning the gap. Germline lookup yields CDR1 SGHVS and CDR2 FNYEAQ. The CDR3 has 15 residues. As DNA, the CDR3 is TGTGCCAGCAGTCCGGGGCCAGAGCGATATCAGCCCCAGCATTTT. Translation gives CASSPGPERYQPQHF. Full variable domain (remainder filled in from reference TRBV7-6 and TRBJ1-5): GAGVSQSPRYKVTKRGQDVALRCDPISGHVSLYWYRQALGQGPEFLTYFNYEAQQDKSGLPNDRFSAERPEGSISTLTIQRTEQRDSAMYRCASSPGPERYQPQHFGDGTRLSIL.

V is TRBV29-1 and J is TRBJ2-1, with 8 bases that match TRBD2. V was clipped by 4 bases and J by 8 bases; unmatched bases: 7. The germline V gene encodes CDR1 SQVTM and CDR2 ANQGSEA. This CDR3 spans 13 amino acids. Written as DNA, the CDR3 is TGCAGCGTTGGCCGGGGGGGTGTCGATGAGCAGTTCTTC. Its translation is CSVGRGGVDEQFF.

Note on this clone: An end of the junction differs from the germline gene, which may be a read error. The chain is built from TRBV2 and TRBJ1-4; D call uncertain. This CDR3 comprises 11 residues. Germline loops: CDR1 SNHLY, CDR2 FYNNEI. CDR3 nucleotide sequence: TGTGCCAGCAGTTCCCTTTTTACGGTAACGTTT. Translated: CASSSLFTVTF.

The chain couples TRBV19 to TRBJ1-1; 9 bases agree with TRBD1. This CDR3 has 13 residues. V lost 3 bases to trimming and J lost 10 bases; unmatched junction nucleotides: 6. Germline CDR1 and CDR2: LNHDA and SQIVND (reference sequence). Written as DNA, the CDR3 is TGTGCCAGTAGTATCCCTACAGGGGGCCGAGCTTTCTTT. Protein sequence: CASSIPTGGRAFF.

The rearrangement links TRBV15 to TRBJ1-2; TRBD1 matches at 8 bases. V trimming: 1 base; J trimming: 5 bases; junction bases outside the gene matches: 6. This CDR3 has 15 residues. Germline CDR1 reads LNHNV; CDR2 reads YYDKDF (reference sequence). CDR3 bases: TGTGCCACCAGCAGAGTTGGGACAGGTGCTTATGGCTACACCTTC. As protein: CATSRVGTGAYGYTF.

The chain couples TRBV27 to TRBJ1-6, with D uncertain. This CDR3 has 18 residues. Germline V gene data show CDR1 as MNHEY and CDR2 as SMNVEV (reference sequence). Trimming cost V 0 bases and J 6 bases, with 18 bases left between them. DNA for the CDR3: TGTGCCAGCAGTTTATCTGTTGTCCGCTTTACCCCTAATTCACCCCTCCACTTT. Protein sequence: CASSLSVVRFTPNSPLHF.

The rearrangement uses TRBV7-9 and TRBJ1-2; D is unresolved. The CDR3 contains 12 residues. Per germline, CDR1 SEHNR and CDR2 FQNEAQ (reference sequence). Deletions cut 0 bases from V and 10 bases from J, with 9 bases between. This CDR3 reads CASSLAGEDYTF. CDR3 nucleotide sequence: TGTGCCAGCAGCTTAGCTGGGGAAGACTACACCTTC.

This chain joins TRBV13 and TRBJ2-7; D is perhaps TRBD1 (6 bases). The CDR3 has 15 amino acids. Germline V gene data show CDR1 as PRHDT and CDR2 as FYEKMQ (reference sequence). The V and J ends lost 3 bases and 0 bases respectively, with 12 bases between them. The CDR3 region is CASSFTGGSSYEQYF. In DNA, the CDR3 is TGTGCCAGCAGCTTTACTGGGGGCAGCTCCTACGAGCAGTACTTC. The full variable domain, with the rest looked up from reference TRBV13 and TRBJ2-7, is AAGVIQSPRHLIKEKRETATLKCYPIPRHDTVYWYQQGPGQDPQFLISFYEKMQSDKGSIPDRFSAQQFSDYHSELNMSSLELGDSALYFCASSFTGGSSYEQYFGPGTRLTVT.

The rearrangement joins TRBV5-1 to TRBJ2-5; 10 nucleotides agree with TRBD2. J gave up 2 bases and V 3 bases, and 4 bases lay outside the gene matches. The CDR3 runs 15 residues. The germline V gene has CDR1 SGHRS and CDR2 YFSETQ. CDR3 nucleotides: TGCGCCAGCAGCTCGGTACTAGCGGGGCAAGAGACCCAGTACTTC. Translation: CASSSVLAGQETQYF.

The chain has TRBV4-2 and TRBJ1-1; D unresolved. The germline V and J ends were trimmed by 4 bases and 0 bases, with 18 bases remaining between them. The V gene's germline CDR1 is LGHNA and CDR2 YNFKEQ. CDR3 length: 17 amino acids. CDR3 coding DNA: TGTGCCAGCAGCCGCGTCGGGCCCGGTTACATGAACACTGAAGCTTTCTTT. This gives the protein CASSRVGPGYMNTEAFF.

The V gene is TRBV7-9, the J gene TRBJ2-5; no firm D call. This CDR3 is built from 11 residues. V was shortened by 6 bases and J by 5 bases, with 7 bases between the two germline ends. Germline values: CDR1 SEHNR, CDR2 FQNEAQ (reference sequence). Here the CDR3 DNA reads TGTGCCAGCAGTTCCTTTGAGACCCAGTACTTC. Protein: CASSSFETQYF.

The DNA for the CDR3 is TGTGCCAGCAGCGTAGATGGGCGCCATTCACCCCTCCACTTT. The encoded protein is CASSVDGRHSPLHF. This chain links TRBV9 with TRBJ1-6; D unclear. Trimming removed 0 bases from V and 8 bases from J, with 9 bases in between. The germline V gene has CDR1 SGDLS and CDR2 YYNGEE. This CDR3 is 14 amino acids long.

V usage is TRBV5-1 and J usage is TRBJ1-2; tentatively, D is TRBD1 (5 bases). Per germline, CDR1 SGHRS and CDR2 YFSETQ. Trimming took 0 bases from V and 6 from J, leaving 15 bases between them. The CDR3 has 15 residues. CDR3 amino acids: CASSLDGGSLDGYTF. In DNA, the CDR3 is TGCGCCAGCAGCTTGGACGGGGGGAGCCTGGATGGCTACACCTTC.

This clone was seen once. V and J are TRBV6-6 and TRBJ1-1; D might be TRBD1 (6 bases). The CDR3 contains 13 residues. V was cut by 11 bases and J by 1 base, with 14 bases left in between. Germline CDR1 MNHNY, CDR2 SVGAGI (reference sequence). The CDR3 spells CAEQTGPNTEAFF. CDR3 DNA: TGTGCCGAGCAGACAGGTCCGAACACTGAAGCTTTCTTT.

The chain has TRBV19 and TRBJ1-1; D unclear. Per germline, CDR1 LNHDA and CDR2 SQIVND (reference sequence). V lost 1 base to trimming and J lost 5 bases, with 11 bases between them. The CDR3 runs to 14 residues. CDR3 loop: CASSIVPQATEAFF. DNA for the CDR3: TGTGCCAGTAGTATAGTACCCCAGGCGACTGAAGCTTTCTTT.

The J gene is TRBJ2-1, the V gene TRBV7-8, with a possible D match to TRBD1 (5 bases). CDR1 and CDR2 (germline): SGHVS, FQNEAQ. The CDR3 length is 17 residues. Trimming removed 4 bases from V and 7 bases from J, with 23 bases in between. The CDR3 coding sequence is TGTGCCAGCAGCTCCCCCAGAACGACAGAGTACCCGAATGAGCAGTTCTTC. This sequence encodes CASSSPRTTEYPNEQFF.